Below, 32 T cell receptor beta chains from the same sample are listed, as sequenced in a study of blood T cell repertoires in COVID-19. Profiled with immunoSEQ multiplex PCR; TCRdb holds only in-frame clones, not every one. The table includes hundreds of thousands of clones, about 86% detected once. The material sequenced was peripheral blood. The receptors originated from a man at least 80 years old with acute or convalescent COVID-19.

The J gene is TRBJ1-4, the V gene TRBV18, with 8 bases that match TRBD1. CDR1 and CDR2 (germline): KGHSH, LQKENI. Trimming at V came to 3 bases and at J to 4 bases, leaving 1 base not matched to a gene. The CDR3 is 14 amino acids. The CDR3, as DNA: TGTGCCAGCTCACCGGGACAGGATAATGAAAAACTGTTTTTT. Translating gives CASSPGQDNEKLFF.

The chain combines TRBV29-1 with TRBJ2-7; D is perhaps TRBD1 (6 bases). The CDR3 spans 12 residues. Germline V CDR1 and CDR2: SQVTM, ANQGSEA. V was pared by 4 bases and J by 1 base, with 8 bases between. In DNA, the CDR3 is TGCAGCGTTGCAACAGGGTCCTACGAGCAGTACTTC. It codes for CSVATGSYEQYF.

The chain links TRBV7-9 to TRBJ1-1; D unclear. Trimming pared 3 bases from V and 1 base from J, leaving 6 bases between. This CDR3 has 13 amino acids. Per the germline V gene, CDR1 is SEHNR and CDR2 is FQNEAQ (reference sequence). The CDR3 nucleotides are TGTGCCAGCAGCTTGAGGGCGAACACTGAAGCTTTCTTT. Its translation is CASSLRANTEAFF.

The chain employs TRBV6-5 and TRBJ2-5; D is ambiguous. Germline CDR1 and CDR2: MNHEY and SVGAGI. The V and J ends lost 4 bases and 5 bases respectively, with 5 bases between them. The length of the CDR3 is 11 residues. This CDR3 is CASSSGETQYF. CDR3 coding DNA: TGTGCCAGCAGTTCCGGGGAGACCCAGTACTTC.

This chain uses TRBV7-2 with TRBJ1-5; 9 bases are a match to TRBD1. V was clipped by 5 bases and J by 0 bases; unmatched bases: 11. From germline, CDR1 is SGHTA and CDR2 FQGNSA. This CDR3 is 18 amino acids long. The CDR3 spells CASSPHRGQGTSNQPQHF. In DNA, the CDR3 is TGTGCCAGCAGCCCGCACAGGGGACAGGGAACTAGCAATCAGCCCCAGCATTTT.

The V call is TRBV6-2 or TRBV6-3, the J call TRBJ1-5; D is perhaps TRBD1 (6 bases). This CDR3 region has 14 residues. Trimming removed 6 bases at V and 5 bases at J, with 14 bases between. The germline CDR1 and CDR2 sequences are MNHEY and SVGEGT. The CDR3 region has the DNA TGTGCCAGCAGCAGGGGTGGCGGCCATCAGCCCCAGCATTTT. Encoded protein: CASSRGGGHQPQHF.

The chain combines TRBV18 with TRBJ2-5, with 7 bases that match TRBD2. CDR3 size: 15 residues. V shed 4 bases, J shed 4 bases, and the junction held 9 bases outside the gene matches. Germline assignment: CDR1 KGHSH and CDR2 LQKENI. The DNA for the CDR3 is TGTGCCAGCTCACTCGAACATTGGGGGGGAGAGACCCAGTACTTC. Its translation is CASSLEHWGGETQYF.

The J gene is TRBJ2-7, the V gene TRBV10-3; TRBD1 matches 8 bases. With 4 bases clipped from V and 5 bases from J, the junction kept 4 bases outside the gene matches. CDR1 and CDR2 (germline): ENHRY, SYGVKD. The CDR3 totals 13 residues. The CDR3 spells CAISVDRAHEQYF. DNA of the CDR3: TGTGCCATCAGTGTGGACAGGGCACACGAGCAGTACTTC.

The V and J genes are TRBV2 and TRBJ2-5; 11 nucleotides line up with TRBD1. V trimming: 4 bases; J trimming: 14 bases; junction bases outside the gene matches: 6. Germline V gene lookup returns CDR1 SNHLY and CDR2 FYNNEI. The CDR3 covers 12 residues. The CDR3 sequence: CASSGEGQGVYF. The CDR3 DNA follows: TGTGCCAGCAGTGGAGAGGGACAGGGGGTATACTTC.

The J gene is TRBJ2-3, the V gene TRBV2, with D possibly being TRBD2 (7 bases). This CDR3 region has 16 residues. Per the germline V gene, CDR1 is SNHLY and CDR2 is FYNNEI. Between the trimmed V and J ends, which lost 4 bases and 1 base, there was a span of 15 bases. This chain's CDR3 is CASSVRPGGGTDTQYF. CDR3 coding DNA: TGTGCCAGCAGTGTTCGTCCGGGGGGCGGCACAGATACGCAGTATTTT.

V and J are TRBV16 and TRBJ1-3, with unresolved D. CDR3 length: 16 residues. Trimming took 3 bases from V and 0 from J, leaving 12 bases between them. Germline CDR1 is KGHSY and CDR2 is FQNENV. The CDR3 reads CASSHLDGSSGNTIYF. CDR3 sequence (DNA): TGTGCCAGCAGCCATTTGGACGGGAGCTCTGGAAACACCATATATTTT.

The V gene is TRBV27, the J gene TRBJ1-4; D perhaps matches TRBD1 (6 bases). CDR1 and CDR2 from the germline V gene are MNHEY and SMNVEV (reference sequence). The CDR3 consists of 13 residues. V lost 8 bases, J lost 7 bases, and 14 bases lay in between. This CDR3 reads CASARGASEKLFF. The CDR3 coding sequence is TGTGCCAGCGCCCGGGGGGCGAGTGAAAAACTGTTTTTT.

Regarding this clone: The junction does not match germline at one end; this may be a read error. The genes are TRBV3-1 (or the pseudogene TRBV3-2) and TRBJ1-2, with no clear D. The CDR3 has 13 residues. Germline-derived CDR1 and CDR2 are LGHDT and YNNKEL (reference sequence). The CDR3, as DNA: TGTGCCAGCACCCAAGGCCCCGCCGGTGGCTACACCTTC. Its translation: CASTQGPAGGYTF.

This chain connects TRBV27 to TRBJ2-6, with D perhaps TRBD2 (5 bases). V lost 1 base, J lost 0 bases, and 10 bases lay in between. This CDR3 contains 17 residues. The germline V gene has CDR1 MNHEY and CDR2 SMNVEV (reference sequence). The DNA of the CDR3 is TGTGCCAGCAGTTTATTCAGCGGAGTCTCTGGGGCCAACGTCCTGACTTTC. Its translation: CASSLFSGVSGANVLTF.

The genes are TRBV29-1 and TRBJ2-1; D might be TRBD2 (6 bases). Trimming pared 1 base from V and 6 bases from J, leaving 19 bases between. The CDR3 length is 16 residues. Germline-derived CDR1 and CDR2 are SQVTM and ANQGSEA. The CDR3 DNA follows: TGCAGCGTTGAAGTAGTCGGGAGACTAGGGCTCAATGAGCAGTTCTTC. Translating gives CSVEVVGRLGLNEQFF.

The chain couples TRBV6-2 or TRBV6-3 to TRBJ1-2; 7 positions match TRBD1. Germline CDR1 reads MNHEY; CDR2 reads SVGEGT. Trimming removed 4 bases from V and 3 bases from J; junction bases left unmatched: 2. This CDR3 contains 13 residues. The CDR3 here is CASSFDRDYGYTF. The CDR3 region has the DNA TGTGCCAGCAGTTTCGACAGGGACTATGGCTACACCTTC.

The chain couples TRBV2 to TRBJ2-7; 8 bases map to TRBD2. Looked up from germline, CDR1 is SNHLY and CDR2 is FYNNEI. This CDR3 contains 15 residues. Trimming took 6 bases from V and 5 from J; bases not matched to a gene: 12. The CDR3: CASSILGRGANEQYF. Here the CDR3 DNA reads TGTGCCAGCAGCATCCTGGGGCGGGGGGCCAACGAGCAGTACTTC.

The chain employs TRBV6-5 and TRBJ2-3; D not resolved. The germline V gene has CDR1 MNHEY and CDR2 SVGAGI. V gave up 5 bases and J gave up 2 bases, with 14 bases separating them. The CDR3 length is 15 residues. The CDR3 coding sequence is TGTGCCAGCAGTAGAGACTCTCAACTCACAGATACGCAGTATTTT. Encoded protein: CASSRDSQLTDTQYF.

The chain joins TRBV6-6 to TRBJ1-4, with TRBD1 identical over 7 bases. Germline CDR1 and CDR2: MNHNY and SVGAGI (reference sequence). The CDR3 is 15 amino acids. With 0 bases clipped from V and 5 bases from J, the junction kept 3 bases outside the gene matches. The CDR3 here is CASSYSGTVNEKLFF. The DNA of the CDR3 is TGTGCCAGCAGTTACTCTGGGACAGTAAATGAAAAACTGTTTTTT.

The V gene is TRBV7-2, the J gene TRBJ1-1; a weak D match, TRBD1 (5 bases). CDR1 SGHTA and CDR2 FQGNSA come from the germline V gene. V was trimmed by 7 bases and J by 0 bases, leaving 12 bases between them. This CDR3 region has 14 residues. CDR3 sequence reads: CASTVRQLNTEAFF. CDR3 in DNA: TGTGCCAGCACAGTTAGACAGTTGAACACTGAAGCTTTCTTT. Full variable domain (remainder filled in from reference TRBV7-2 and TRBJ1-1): GAGVSQSPSNKVTEKGKDVELRCDPISGHTALYWYRQSLGQGLEFLIYFQGNSAPDKSGLPSDRFSAERTGGSVSTLTIQRTQQEDSAVYLCASTVRQLNTEAFFGQGTRLTVV.

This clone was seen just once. CDR3 region: CAISGRGGPDEQYF. In DNA, the CDR3 is TGTGCCATCAGTGGGCGGGGAGGGCCCGACGAGCAGTACTTC. The chain recombines TRBV10-3 with TRBJ2-7; 7 bases line up with TRBD2. The CDR3 is made up of 14 amino acids. Germline CDR1 ENHRY, CDR2 SYGVKD. V trimming: 4 bases; J trimming: 5 bases; junction bases outside the gene matches: 8.

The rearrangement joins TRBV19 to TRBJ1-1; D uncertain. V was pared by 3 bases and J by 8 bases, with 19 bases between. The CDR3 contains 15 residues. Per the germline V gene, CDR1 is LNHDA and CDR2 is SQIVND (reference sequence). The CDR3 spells CASSMSRSVNEEAFF. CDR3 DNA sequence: TGTGCCAGTAGTATGAGCCGTAGCGTGAATGAGGAAGCTTTCTTT.

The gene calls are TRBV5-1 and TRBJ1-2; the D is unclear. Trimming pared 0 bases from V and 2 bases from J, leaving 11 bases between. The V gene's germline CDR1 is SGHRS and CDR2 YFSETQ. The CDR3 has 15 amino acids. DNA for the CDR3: TGCGCCAGCAGCTTGGGTGGGCCTCAGAACTATGGCTACACCTTC. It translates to CASSLGGPQNYGYTF.

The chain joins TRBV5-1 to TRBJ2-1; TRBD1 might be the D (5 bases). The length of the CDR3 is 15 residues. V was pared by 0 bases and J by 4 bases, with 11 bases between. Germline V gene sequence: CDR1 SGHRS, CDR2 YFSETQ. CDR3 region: CASSLADRAYNEQFF. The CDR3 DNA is TGCGCCAGCAGCTTGGCCGACAGAGCATACAATGAGCAGTTCTTC.

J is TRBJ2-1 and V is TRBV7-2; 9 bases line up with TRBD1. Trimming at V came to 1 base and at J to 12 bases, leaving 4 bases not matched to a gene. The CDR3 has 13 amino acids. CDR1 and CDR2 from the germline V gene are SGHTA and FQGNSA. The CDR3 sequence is CASSLGSDRGQFF. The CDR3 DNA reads TGTGCCAGCAGCTTAGGATCGGACAGGGGGCAGTTCTTC.

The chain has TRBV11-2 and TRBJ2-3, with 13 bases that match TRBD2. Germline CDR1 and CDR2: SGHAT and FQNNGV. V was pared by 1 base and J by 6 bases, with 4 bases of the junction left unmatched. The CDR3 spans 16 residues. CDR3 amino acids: CASSLVGLAGYDTQYF. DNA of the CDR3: TGTGCCAGCAGCTTAGTGGGACTAGCGGGATATGATACGCAGTATTTT.

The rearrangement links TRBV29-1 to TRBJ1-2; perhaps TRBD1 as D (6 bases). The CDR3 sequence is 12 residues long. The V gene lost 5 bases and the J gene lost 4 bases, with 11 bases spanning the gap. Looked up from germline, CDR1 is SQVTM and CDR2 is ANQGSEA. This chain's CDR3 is CSVRTASYGYTF. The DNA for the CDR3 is TGCAGCGTTAGGACAGCGAGCTATGGCTACACCTTC.

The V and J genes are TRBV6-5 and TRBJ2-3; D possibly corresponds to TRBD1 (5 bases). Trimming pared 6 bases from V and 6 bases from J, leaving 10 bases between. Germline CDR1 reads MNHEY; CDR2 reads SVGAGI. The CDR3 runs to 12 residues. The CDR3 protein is CASRTTADTQYF. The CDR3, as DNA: TGTGCCAGCAGAACGACAGCCGATACGCAGTATTTT.

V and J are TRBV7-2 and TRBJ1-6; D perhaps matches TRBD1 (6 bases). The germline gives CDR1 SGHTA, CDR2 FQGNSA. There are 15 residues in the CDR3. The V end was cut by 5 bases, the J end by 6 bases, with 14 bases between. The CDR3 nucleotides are TGTGCCAGCAGCCCCCGGACAGCCTTTAATTCACCCCTCCACTTT. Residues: CASSPRTAFNSPLHF.

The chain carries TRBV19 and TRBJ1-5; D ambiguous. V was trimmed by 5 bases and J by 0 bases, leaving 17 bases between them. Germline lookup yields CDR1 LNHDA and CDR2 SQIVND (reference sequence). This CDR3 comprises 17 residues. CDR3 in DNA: TGTGCCAGTAGTTCATTGGACTTACCCCGTAGCAATCAGCCCCAGCATTTT. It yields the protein CASSSLDLPRSNQPQHF.

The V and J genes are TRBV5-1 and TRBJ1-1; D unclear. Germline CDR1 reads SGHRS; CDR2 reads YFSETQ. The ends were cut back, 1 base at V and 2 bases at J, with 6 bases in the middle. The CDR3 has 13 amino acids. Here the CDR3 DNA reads TGCGCCAGCAGCTTGAATACTAACACTGAAGCTTTCTTT. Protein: CASSLNTNTEAFF.

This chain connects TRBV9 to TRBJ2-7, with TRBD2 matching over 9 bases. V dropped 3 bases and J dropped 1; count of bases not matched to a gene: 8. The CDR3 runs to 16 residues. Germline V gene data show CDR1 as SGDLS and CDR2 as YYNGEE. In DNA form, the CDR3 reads TGTGCCAGCAGCGCAGAAAGCGGGGGGTATTCCTACGAGCAGTACTTC. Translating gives CASSAESGGYSYEQYF.